These 10 T cell receptor beta chains were sequenced from one sample in a study of T cell responses to AZD1222 COVID-19 vaccine. Here immunoSEQ multiplex PCR was the method, and the copy in TCRdb shows in-frame clones only, minus some. The sample gives some 120,000 clones, approximately 93% of which show up once; approximately 0.85% is in the top ten. The source material was peripheral blood, sampled on day 0 of AZD1222 vaccination. Receptors originate from an adult in good health.

The rearrangement links TRBV27 to TRBJ1-3, with 9 bases lining up with TRBD1. The CDR3 contains 17 residues. Trimming removed 4 bases from V and 0 bases from J; junction bases left unmatched: 7. Germline V gene lookup returns CDR1 MNHEY and CDR2 SMNVEV (reference sequence). CDR3 nucleotide sequence: TGTGCCAGCAGTTCCGGGACAGGGCTGAGCTCTGGAAACACCATATATTTT. Translation gives CASSSGTGLSSGNTIYF.

This clone was counted once. This chain connects TRBV5-1 to TRBJ1-2, with unresolved D. V was shortened by 0 bases and J by 8 bases, with 20 bases between the two germline ends. The CDR3 is made up of 16 amino acids. From germline, CDR1 is SGHRS and CDR2 YFSETQ. CDR3 amino acids: CASSLAPDYTTGGYTF. CDR3 DNA: TGCGCCAGCAGCTTGGCCCCGGACTACACTACTGGGGGCTACACCTTC.

This chain uses TRBV3-1 (or the pseudogene TRBV3-2) with TRBJ1-3; D possibly corresponds to TRBD1 (5 bases). The CDR3 totals 16 residues. The V gene's germline CDR1 is LGHDT and CDR2 YNNKEL (reference sequence). V lost 2 bases and J lost 0, with 11 bases in between. This chain's CDR3 is CASSQLGADSGNTIYF. CDR3 nucleotides: TGTGCCAGCAGCCAACTAGGGGCCGACTCTGGAAACACCATATATTTT.

This clone was picked up a small number of times. CDR3 region: CASSVTADTEAFF. CDR3 nucleotides: TGTGCCAGCAGCGTGACCGCGGACACTGAAGCTTTCTTT. This chain links TRBV12-3 or TRBV12-4 with TRBJ1-1, with D unclear. The V end lost 6 bases, the J end lost 3 bases, and 11 bases lay between the germline ends. The CDR3 has 13 amino acids.

The V gene is TRBV6-1, the J gene TRBJ2-3; a possible D gene is TRBD1 (5 bases). The CDR3 is 14 residues long. Germline assignment: CDR1 MNHNS and CDR2 SASEGT. V shed 5 bases and J shed 4 bases, with 13 bases lying between them. The CDR3 DNA follows: TGTGCCAGCAGTTGGACAAGCCCCCCAGATACGCAGTATTTT. Translating gives CASSWTSPPDTQYF.

The CDR3 DNA reads as TGTGCCAGCAGCCAAGATGGCGGGGCCACATCCTACAATGAGCAGTTCTTC. Translation: CASSQDGGATSYNEQFF. This chain joins TRBV3-1 (or the pseudogene TRBV3-2) and TRBJ2-1; D is perhaps TRBD2 (6 bases). The germline V and J ends were trimmed by 0 bases and 1 base, with 13 bases remaining between them. From germline, CDR1 is LGHDT and CDR2 YNNKEL (reference sequence). The CDR3 is 17 residues long.

The CDR3 nucleotides are TGTGCCAGCAGCCTACGTATTGAGACAGCACCTCATGGCTACACCTTC. Amino acid sequence: CASSLRIETAPHGYTF. The chain combines TRBV7-2 with TRBJ1-2, with D possibly being TRBD1 (5 bases). The CDR3 is 16 residues long. Germline CDR1 SGHTA, CDR2 FQGNSA. Trimming left V 5 bases short and J 6 bases short, with 22 bases between.

The chain recombines TRBV6-2 or TRBV6-3 with TRBJ1-6, with D perhaps matching TRBD1 (5 bases). Deletions cut 2 bases from V and 14 bases from J, with 19 bases between. Germline CDR1 MNHEY, CDR2 SVGEGT. The CDR3 loop spans 15 amino acids. CDR3 in DNA: TGTGCCAGCAGTTACCCCGACAGAACAGCTTTATCCCTCCACTTT. Translated, it gives CASSYPDRTALSLHF.

This rearrangement joins TRBV6-5 to TRBJ2-7; D ambiguous. V was cut by 2 bases and J by 1 base, with 6 bases left in between. Looked up from germline, CDR1 is MNHEY and CDR2 is SVGAGI. The CDR3 has 13 amino acids. Written as DNA, the CDR3 is TGTGCCAGCAGTTACCGGGCTTCCTACGAGCAGTACTTC. Translated, it gives CASSYRASYEQYF.

V gene TRBV6-5 combines with J gene TRBJ2-1; TRBD1 might be the D (6 bases). CDR1 and CDR2 (germline): MNHEY, SVGAGI. The CDR3 totals 14 residues. V was shortened by 2 bases and J by 6 bases, with 11 bases between the two germline ends. The CDR3 here is CASSYPNRVNEQFF. The CDR3 region has the DNA TGTGCCAGCAGTTACCCGAACAGGGTCAATGAGCAGTTCTTC.